The rows below give T cell receptor beta chains drawn from one sample of a study of CD4 T cell repertoires in COVID-19. Assay: immunoSEQ multiplex PCR; the TCRdb copy retains only in-frame clones and omits some. The sample carries around 25,000 clones, about 94% recorded once. Sequencing was performed on circulating follicular helper CD4+ T cells (cTfh) from blood, taken before the COVID-19 pandemic. Every receptor here comes from a human donor who had COVID-19. The CDR3 runs from the conserved cysteine through the conserved F or W.

v_gene	j_gene	CDR3aa
TRBV7-9	TRBJ1-1	CASSGGHGTGESGAFF
TRBV6-1	TRBJ1-1	CASSDWGGATEAFF
TRBV7-2	TRBJ2-3	CASSLGRGSDTQYF
TRBV6-5	TRBJ2-3	CASSPLGRSADTQYF
TRBV29-1	TRBJ2-5	CSGGGRETQYF
TRBV5-8	TRBJ2-1	CASSDIKADYNEQFF
TRBV6-5	TRBJ2-3	CASSLAGGLDTQYF
TRBV5-1	TRBJ1-2	CASSLGPGQGYGYTF
TRBV4-2	TRBJ1-1	CASSPGGISKTEAFF
TRBV28	TRBJ1-1	CASRTTGGVTEAFF
TRBV7-7	TRBJ1-4	CASSSAGTGLAF
TRBV14	TRBJ1-1	CASSQDQQAPAFF
TRBV5-8	TRBJ2-5	CASSSTSGSGIGETQYF
TRBV7-2	TRBJ2-7	CASSYPRPSGIYEQYF
TRBV6-1	TRBJ2-5	CASSKTGIGETQYF
TRBV11-2	TRBJ2-1	CASSFIGDYNEQFF
TRBV7-2	TRBJ2-1	CASSFGDREQFF
TRBV7-9	TRBJ1-1	CASSLRGQGETFF
TRBV27	TRBJ1-6	CASSLSDWDRVNSPLHF
TRBV2	TRBJ2-3	CASRPTSGGKGTDTQYF
TRBV10-1	TRBJ1-4	CAGRREGPGIGMSEKLFF
TRBV28	TRBJ1-3	CASSRTNSGNTIYF
TRBV11-2	TRBJ2-4	CASSFPPPAGIQYF
TRBV5-1	TRBJ2-1	CASSLPTSASRNEQFF
TRBV11-3	TRBJ2-1	CASSLELGGMVGNEQFF
TRBV18	TRBJ2-3	CASSRTSGSTDTQYF
TRBV11-2	TRBJ1-6	CASSPQVAGSGSPLHF
TRBV4-1	TRBJ2-5	CASSQDLRREQYF
TRBV5-4	TRBJ2-1	CASSLRTSGGGNEQFF
TRBV19	TRBJ2-5	CASSRVLEETQYF
TRBV5-1	TRBJ2-1	CASSSEGPGEGREQFF
TRBV5-1	TRBJ2-2	CASSLETGFGGELFF
TRBV10-3	TRBJ1-1	CATARDRGRGDTEAFF
TRBV7-2	TRBJ1-2	CASSPRGDGYTF
TRBV14	TRBJ1-2	CASSPAGGNGYTF
TRBV18	TRBJ2-3	CASSPGTSGSTDTQYF
TRBV5-1	TRBJ2-3	CASSSGLAGGADTQYF
TRBV28	TRBJ1-2	CASRDQGAYGYTF
TRBV2	TRBJ2-3	CASSVTGGFSTDTQYF
TRBV6-1	TRBJ2-5	CASRGGQETQYF